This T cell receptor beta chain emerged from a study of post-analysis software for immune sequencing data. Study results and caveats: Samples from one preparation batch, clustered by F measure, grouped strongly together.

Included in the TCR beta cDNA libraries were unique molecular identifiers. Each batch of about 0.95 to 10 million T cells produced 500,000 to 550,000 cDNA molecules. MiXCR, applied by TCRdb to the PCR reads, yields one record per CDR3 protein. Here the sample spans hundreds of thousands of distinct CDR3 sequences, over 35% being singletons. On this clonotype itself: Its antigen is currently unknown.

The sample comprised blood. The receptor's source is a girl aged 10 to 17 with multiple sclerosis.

CDR3 region: CASRTQNEKLFF. The DNA for the CDR3 is TGTGCCAGCAGAACACAAAATGAAAAACTGTTTTTT. The chain joins TRBV28 to TRBJ1-4; no definite D call. This CDR3 has 12 amino acids. V lost 6 bases and J 5 bases, leaving 7 bases between the germline ends. Germline assignment: CDR1 MDHEN and CDR2 SYDVKM.